The 25 T cell receptor beta chains in this list originate from one sample, sequenced in a study of CD8 T cells in ankylosing spondylitis. Whole-study findings and limits: For ankylosing spondylitis blood, a TCR beta motif of fewer than 10 highly homologous variants appeared characteristic.

TCRdb ran MiXCR on the 5' RACE reads and lists one entry per CDR3 protein. The data contain 470,000 or so distinct CDR3 sequences, about 25% of them singletons. The antigens for these receptors are not known. Sequenced: blood, either unsorted or a sorted T cell fraction (not recorded which). The receptors were sampled from a male donor with ankylosing spondylitis.

The CDR3, as DNA: TGCAGTGCCCCCGGGGGACTAGCGGTCTACGAGCAGTACTTC. Its protein product is CSAPGGLAVYEQYF. The chain carries TRBV20-1 and TRBJ2-7, with 11 bases matching TRBD2. The V gene's germline CDR1 is DFQATT and CDR2 SNEGSKA (reference sequence). V shed 6 bases and J 3 bases; nucleotides not matched to a gene: 7. This CDR3 is built from 14 residues.

This clonotype came up a few times. The chain recombines TRBV5-1 with TRBJ1-1; perhaps TRBD1 as D (6 bases). The CDR3 totals 13 residues. Germline CDR1 and CDR2: SGHRS and YFSETQ. Between the trimmed V and J ends, which lost 4 bases and 1 base, there was a span of 8 bases. The CDR3 DNA reads as TGCGCCAGCAGCACGGGACAGAACACTGAAGCTTTCTTT. Translation gives CASSTGQNTEAFF.

The chain has TRBV15 and TRBJ1-5; no definite D call. Germline lookup yields CDR1 LNHNV and CDR2 YYDKDF (reference sequence). There are 13 residues in the CDR3. With 2 bases removed from V and 3 bases from J, the gap between germline ends came to 5 bases. This CDR3 reads CATSRLINQPQHF. CDR3 DNA sequence: TGTGCCACCAGCAGATTGATCAATCAGCCCCAGCATTTT.

The V call is TRBV20-1, the J call TRBJ2-1, with TRBD2 as a possible D gene (6 bases). The CDR3 loop spans 14 amino acids. The germline gives CDR1 DFQATT, CDR2 SNEGSKA (reference sequence). CDR3 DNA sequence: TGCAGCGCGGCCTTACTAGCTCCTGATAATGAGCAGTTCTTC. Its translation is CSAALLAPDNEQFF.

The rearrangement joins TRBV6-2 or TRBV6-3 to TRBJ1-5; TRBD1 is a possible D gene (6 bases). Germline values: CDR1 MNHEY, CDR2 SVGEGT. Between the trimmed V and J ends, which lost 5 bases and 1 base, there was a span of 12 bases. The CDR3 extends over 15 amino acids. The CDR3 DNA sequence: TGTGCCAGCAGTCCATGGACAGTGAGCAATCAGCCCCAGCATTTT. Translation gives CASSPWTVSNQPQHF.

In its sample, this clonotype was seen a few times. The V gene is TRBV3-1, the J gene TRBJ2-3; D is unresolved. This CDR3 comprises 14 residues. CDR1 and CDR2 from the germline V gene are LGHDT and YNNKEL (reference sequence). V gave up 4 bases and J gave up 3 bases, with 11 bases separating them. The CDR3 reads CASSPPIRTDTQYF. Here the CDR3 DNA reads TGTGCCAGCAGCCCCCCGATTCGGACAGATACGCAGTATTTT.

J is TRBJ2-1 and V is TRBV5-1; D tentatively fits TRBD1 or TRBD2 (7 bases each). The CDR3 extends over 14 amino acids. The V gene lost 5 bases and the J gene lost 9 bases, with 18 bases spanning the gap. Per germline, CDR1 SGHRS and CDR2 YFSETQ. The CDR3 sequence is CASRDAGGAGEQFF. The CDR3 coding sequence is TGCGCCAGCAGAGACGCAGGGGGGGCGGGTGAGCAGTTCTTC.

In this sample, this clonotype turned up a few times. This chain connects TRBV5-1 to TRBJ2-1, with TRBD2 matching 13 bases. This CDR3 is built from 15 residues. Losses at the gene ends were 9 bases for V and 3 bases for J; bases not matched to a gene: 6. Germline CDR1 reads SGHRS; CDR2 reads YFSETQ. The CDR3 loop reads CATAGTSGIYNEQFF. The CDR3 DNA reads as TGCGCCACCGCCGGGACTAGCGGGATCTACAATGAGCAGTTCTTC.

This clonotype was counted a few times. This chain uses TRBV15 with TRBJ2-1; D unclear. The CDR3 is made up of 15 amino acids. Germline V gives CDR1 LNHNV, CDR2 YYDKDF (reference sequence). V was cut by 0 bases and J by 8 bases, with 14 bases left in between. Written as DNA, the CDR3 is TGTGCCACCAGCAGAGATATAGCAGCGATGGATGAGCAGTTCTTC. This translates into CATSRDIAAMDEQFF.

The chain carries TRBV10-2 and TRBJ2-2; tentatively, D is TRBD2 (5 bases). Germline-derived CDR1 and CDR2 are WSHSY and SAAADI. Deletions cut 3 bases from V and 6 bases from J, with 8 bases between. This CDR3 is built from 13 residues. The DNA of the CDR3 is TGCGCCAGCAGTGAAAACGGGGCCGGGGAGCTGTTTTTT. Translated, it gives CASSENGAGELFF.

The gene calls are TRBV18 and TRBJ2-1; the match to TRBD2 covers 10 bases. The CDR3 has 15 amino acids. V gave up 3 bases and J gave up 5 bases; unmatched junction bases: 4. CDR1 KGHSH and CDR2 LQKENI come from the germline V gene. The CDR3 here is CASSPSGRADNEQFF. CDR3 nucleotides: TGTGCCAGCTCACCGAGCGGGAGGGCGGACAATGAGCAGTTCTTC.

This chain connects TRBV27 to TRBJ1-5, with 7 bases that match TRBD1. Germline V gene data show CDR1 as MNHEY and CDR2 as SMNVEV (reference sequence). V lost 6 bases and J lost 1; bases outside the gene matches: 9. The CDR3 has 16 amino acids. This CDR3 is CASRDEGGSSNQPQHF. The CDR3 bases are TGTGCCAGCAGGGACGAAGGGGGCTCGAGCAATCAGCCCCAGCATTTT.

This clonotype was counted only a few times. In DNA form, the CDR3 reads TGTGCCACCAGCAGAGATAGGCGGGAATACGAAAAACTGTTTTTT. It yields the protein CATSRDRREYEKLFF. The V gene is TRBV15, the J gene TRBJ1-4; D not resolved. Per germline, CDR1 LNHNV and CDR2 YYDKDF (reference sequence). The germline V and J ends were trimmed by 0 bases and 8 bases, with 13 bases remaining between them. The CDR3 extends over 15 amino acids.

The chain carries TRBV20-1 and TRBJ1-2, with D possibly being TRBD1 (6 bases). This CDR3 is built from 14 residues. Germline loops: CDR1 DFQATT, CDR2 SNEGSKA (reference sequence). Trimming left V 6 bases short and J 9 bases short, with 23 bases between. The CDR3 protein is CSALDFRGLGSYTF. The CDR3 DNA is TGCAGTGCCCTCGACTTCCGGGGGCTAGGGAGCTACACCTTC.

The gene calls are TRBV6-5 and TRBJ1-2, with a tentative D call TRBD1 (5 bases). V lost 2 bases to trimming and J lost 4 bases, with 8 bases between them. Per germline, CDR1 MNHEY and CDR2 SVGAGI. The CDR3 contains 13 residues. CDR3 residues: CASSYSDSYGYTF. For the CDR3, the DNA is TGTGCCAGCAGTTACAGTGACAGCTATGGCTACACCTTC.

This clonotype was picked up a small number of times. The chain links TRBV5-6 to TRBJ2-1; 9 bases are shared with TRBD1. The CDR3 totals 15 residues. Germline assignment: CDR1 SGHDT and CDR2 YYEEEE. Trimming took 4 bases from V and 9 from J; bases not matched to a gene: 11. The CDR3 spells CASSGMGQGSFEQFF. As DNA, the CDR3 is TGTGCCAGCAGCGGTATGGGACAGGGCAGCTTTGAGCAGTTCTTC.

The rearrangement joins TRBV5-1 to TRBJ1-2; D ambiguous. V was pared by 0 bases and J by 3 bases, with 9 bases between. CDR1 and CDR2 from the germline V gene are SGHRS and YFSETQ. This CDR3 contains 14 residues. The chain's CDR3 is CASSLGVGYYGYTF. CDR3 coding DNA: TGCGCCAGCAGCTTGGGGGTCGGTTACTATGGCTACACCTTC.

This chain uses TRBV3-1 with TRBJ2-1; D might be TRBD2 (6 bases). CDR3 length equals 14 residues. V lost 6 bases to trimming and J lost 7 bases, with 16 bases between them. Germline lookup yields CDR1 LGHDT and CDR2 YNNKEL (reference sequence). In DNA, the CDR3 is TGTGCCAGCAGGAAGTCGGGGGTACCGAATGAGCAGTTCTTC. This gives the protein CASRKSGVPNEQFF.

A few counts support this clonotype. CDR3 bases: TGCGCCAGCAGCTTGTACAGCACAGATACGCAGTATTTT. Encoded protein: CASSLYSTDTQYF. V and J are TRBV5-1 and TRBJ2-3; unclear D gene. V lost 1 base to trimming and J lost 0 bases, with 3 bases between them. This CDR3 has 13 residues. Germline V CDR1 and CDR2: SGHRS, YFSETQ. The complete variable domain, with remaining parts taken from reference TRBV5-1 and TRBJ2-3, reads KAGVTQTPRYLIKTRGQQVTLSCSPISGHRSVSWYQQTPGQGLQFLFEYFSETQRNKGNFPGRFSGRQFSNSRSEMNVSTLELGDSALYLCASSLYSTDTQYFGPGTRLTVL.

The sample holds a few counts of this clonotype. The chain employs TRBV20-1 and TRBJ2-7; D remains unclear. Trimming took off 5 bases at V and 3 bases at J, with 14 bases between the two ends. Germline loops: CDR1 DFQATT, CDR2 SNEGSKA (reference sequence). This CDR3 is 13 amino acids long. CDR3 DNA sequence: TGCAGTGCTTACGCCCCACGGAACTACGAGCAGTACTTC. This codes for CSAYAPRNYEQYF.

This sequence joins TRBV11-3 and TRBJ2-3; no clear D gene. Germline lookup yields CDR1 SGHNT and CDR2 YENEEA. With 0 bases removed from V and 6 bases from J, the gap between germline ends came to 7 bases. The CDR3 consists of 13 residues. CDR3 bases: TGTGCCAGCAGCTTAGATCAAGATGATACGCAGTATTTT. Protein product: CASSLDQDDTQYF.

This clonotype has only a few counts. The CDR3 protein is CASGRGDRDGEQYV. CDR3 nucleotides: TGCGCCAGCGGAAGGGGGGACAGGGATGGCGAGCAGTACGTC. J is TRBJ2-7 and V is TRBV5-1; TRBD1 agrees at 9 bases. Trimming removed 7 bases from V and 6 bases from J; junction bases left unmatched: 11. Germline assignment: CDR1 SGHRS and CDR2 YFSETQ. There are 14 residues in the CDR3.

The sample holds a few counts of this clonotype. The chain combines TRBV21-1 with TRBJ2-7; TRBD1 was called by the table and not checked on the DNA. TRBV21-1 corresponds to a pseudogene. CDR3 length equals 14 residues. CDR3 coding DNA: TGTGCCAGCAGCCCCCAGGGACATTCCGGCGAGCAGTACGTC. Translated, it gives CASSPQGHSGEQYV.

The chain uses TRBV6-5 and TRBJ2-3; no reliable D call. CDR1 and CDR2 (germline): MNHEY, SVGAGI. Between the trimmed V and J ends, which lost 4 bases and 0 bases, there was a span of 8 bases. This CDR3 comprises 14 residues. This CDR3 reads CASSSPFSTDTQYF. The DNA for the CDR3 is TGTGCCAGCAGTTCTCCTTTCAGCACAGATACGCAGTATTTT.

This chain connects TRBV3-1 to TRBJ1-6; weak D call: TRBD1 (6 bases). The germline V gene has CDR1 LGHDT and CDR2 YNNKEL (reference sequence). V was pared by 2 bases and J by 0 bases, with 8 bases between. There are 16 residues in the CDR3. CDR3 amino acids: CASSQRGSSYNSPLHF. In DNA, the CDR3 is TGTGCCAGCAGCCAAAGGGGGAGCTCCTATAATTCACCCCTCCACTTT.